This T cell receptor beta chain was found in a study of brain metastases from non-small cell lung cancer. Study results and caveats: T-cell infiltration was lower in brain metastases than primaries (P < 0.001). In about 62% of brain metastases, T-cell clones were expanded compared with matched primary tumors. Metastases had sparse T cells but largely shared repertoires with primaries.

As concerns this clone: Its antigen is not known.

Assay: immunoSEQ multiplex PCR; the TCRdb copy retains only in-frame clones and omits some. The data hold roughly 4,000 clones, with 86% observed a single time. The CDR3 length is 11 residues. The ends were cut back, 5 bases at V and 6 bases at J, with 7 bases in the middle. Looked up from germline, CDR1 is KGHSH and CDR2 is LQKENI. The chain links TRBV18 to TRBJ1-1; D ambiguous. The sequence was collected from a donor aged 40 or over with non-small cell lung cancer. Sequenced material: primary lung tumor tissue. The CDR3 protein is CASSAGPEAFF. CDR3 coding DNA: TGTGCCAGCTCAGCAGGTCCTGAAGCTTTCTTT.